A single sample gave rise to the 17 T cell receptor beta chains below, sequenced in a study of blood T cell repertoires in COVID-19. Produced via immunoSEQ multiplex PCR; TCRdb's table is partial and in-frame only. The sample gives over 350,000 clones, approximately 90% of which show up once; about 0.86% is in the top ten. The material sequenced was PBMCs or T cells enriched from blood (not recorded which). The receptor set was obtained from a woman between 40 and 55 years old who had been exposed to COVID-19.

The CDR3 bases are TGCGCCAGCAGTCAATTGGCCAGGGTGAACACTGAAGCTTTCTTT. It specifies CASSQLARVNTEAFF. V gene TRBV23-1 combines with J gene TRBJ1-1; D possibly corresponds to TRBD1 (5 bases). TRBV23-1 is flagged as an ORF with uncertain function. The CDR3 has 15 residues. Trimming took 1 base from V and 0 from J, leaving 9 bases between them.

The rearrangement joins TRBV5-6 to TRBJ2-7; 9 positions agree with TRBD1. The V gene's germline CDR1 is SGHDT and CDR2 YYEEEE. This CDR3 spans 14 amino acids. V lost 1 base to trimming and J lost 3 bases; unmatched junction nucleotides: 2. For the CDR3, the DNA is TGTGCCAGCAGCTTGACAGGGGGCCTCTACGAGCAGTACTTC. It specifies CASSLTGGLYEQYF.

The V and J genes are TRBV6-5 and TRBJ1-2; TRBD1 matches 7 bases. The CDR3 runs 13 residues. Germline lookup yields CDR1 MNHEY and CDR2 SVGAGI. The V gene end was trimmed by 9 bases and the J gene end by 7 bases; junction bases not matched to a gene: 11. The CDR3 is CASSQGWGFGYTF. The CDR3 region has the DNA TGTGCCAGTTCACAGGGGTGGGGGTTTGGCTACACCTTC.

The chain combines TRBV4-3 with TRBJ1-5; D is undetermined. Germline V gene sequence: CDR1 LGHNA, CDR2 YSLEER. This CDR3 contains 14 residues. The V end was cut by 0 bases, the J end by 7 bases, with 10 bases between. In DNA form, the CDR3 reads TGCGCCAGCAGCCAAGAACCAGGTGGCCAGCCCCAGCATTTT. Translation: CASSQEPGGQPQHF.

The chain carries TRBV25-1 and TRBJ2-7; 10 nucleotides agree with TRBD2. The CDR3 runs 16 residues. J was trimmed by 9 bases and V by 3 bases; bases with no gene match: 14. Germline lookup yields CDR1 MGHDK and CDR2 SYGVNS. CDR3: CASSEHLISGRIGQYF. CDR3 nucleotide sequence: TGTGCCAGCAGTGAGCACCTTATTAGCGGGAGGATCGGGCAGTACTTC.

The chain recombines TRBV7-3 with TRBJ1-3, with 8 bases fitting TRBD1. This CDR3 has 15 amino acids. V was pared by 6 bases and J by 0 bases, with 4 bases of the junction left unmatched. Germline loops: CDR1 SGHTA, CDR2 FQGTGA. The CDR3, as DNA: TGTGCCAGCAGTCCTGACAGGGGCTCTGGAAACACCATATATTTT. This encodes CASSPDRGSGNTIYF.

In this sample, this clone turned up once. The chain couples TRBV20-1 to TRBJ1-5; tentative D call: TRBD1 (5 bases). The CDR3 spans 14 residues. The V and J ends lost 3 bases and 4 bases respectively, with 13 bases between them. CDR1 is DFQATT, CDR2 SNEGSKA, per germline (reference sequence). CDR3 loop: CSASMARANQPQHF. For the CDR3, the DNA is TGCAGTGCTAGTATGGCCAGGGCGAATCAGCCCCAGCATTTT.

V is TRBV9 and J is TRBJ1-5; no reliable D call. The germline CDR1 and CDR2 sequences are SGDLS and YYNGEE. There are 15 residues in the CDR3. V was pared by 0 bases and J by 0 bases, with 7 bases between. The DNA for the CDR3 is TGTGCCAGCAGCGTAGGAGGCTATAGCAATCAGCCCCAGCATTTT. As protein: CASSVGGYSNQPQHF.

V is TRBV29-1 and J is TRBJ2-2; no firm D call. V was shortened by 7 bases and J by 4 bases, with 10 bases between the two germline ends. CDR1 and CDR2 from the germline V gene are SQVTM and ANQGSEA. CDR3 length: 12 amino acids. The CDR3 loop is CSAQYVTGELFF. In DNA, the CDR3 is TGCAGCGCCCAGTATGTCACCGGGGAGCTGTTTTTT.

This clone has just a few counts. The chain combines TRBV6-2 or TRBV6-3 with TRBJ2-3, with 10 positions matching TRBD2. V lost 5 bases and J lost 2; bases outside the gene matches: 7. The CDR3 length is 16 residues. Germline CDR1 is MNHEY and CDR2 is SVGEGT. Here the CDR3 DNA reads TGTGCCAGCAGTAAAAGCGGGAGGGCCCTCACAGATACGCAGTATTTT. It codes for CASSKSGRALTDTQYF.

This chain connects TRBV7-2 to TRBJ2-1; 15 bases match TRBD2. Trimming took 1 base from V and 6 from J; bases not matched to a gene: 1. Germline V gene sequence: CDR1 SGHTA, CDR2 FQGNSA. The CDR3 covers 16 residues. For the CDR3, the DNA is TGTGCCAGCAGCTTAGAGGGACTAGCGGGAGGCAATGAGCAGTTCTTC. Its protein product is CASSLEGLAGGNEQFF.

The J gene is TRBJ2-7, the V gene TRBV5-1; D remains ambiguous. V was clipped by 0 bases and J by 0 bases, with 13 bases between them. CDR3 length equals 16 residues. The germline CDR1 and CDR2 sequences are SGHRS and YFSETQ. The chain's CDR3 is CASSLGLTVSSYEQYF. CDR3 coding DNA: TGCGCCAGCAGCTTGGGGCTAACAGTTAGCTCCTACGAGCAGTACTTC.

The rearrangement uses TRBV19 and TRBJ1-4; D call uncertain. Trimming removed 3 bases at V and 7 bases at J, with 21 bases between. Germline CDR1 is LNHDA and CDR2 is SQIVND (reference sequence). The CDR3 extends over 17 amino acids. DNA of the CDR3: TGTGCCAGTAGTATGCCCACGGGATTTCTCGGGAGTGAAAAACTGTTTTTT. It specifies CASSMPTGFLGSEKLFF.

CDR3 amino acids: CASSAGVYSNQPQHF. The CDR3 DNA reads TGTGCCAGTAGTGCGGGCGTTTATAGCAATCAGCCCCAGCATTTT. The chain uses TRBV19 and TRBJ1-5; D gene uncertain. Germline CDR1 is LNHDA and CDR2 is SQIVND (reference sequence). V was clipped by 5 bases and J by 0 bases, with 11 bases between them. This CDR3 comprises 15 residues. Full variable domain (outside the CDR3, taken from reference TRBV19 and TRBJ1-5): DGGITQSPKYLFRKEGQNVTLSCEQNLNHDAMYWYRQDPGQGLRLIYYSQIVNDFQKGDIAEGYSVSREKKESFPLTVTSAQKNPTAFYLCASSAGVYSNQPQHFGDGTRLSIL.

This chain joins TRBV7-8 and TRBJ1-1; tentative D call: TRBD1 (5 bases). The ends were cut back, 5 bases at V and 7 bases at J, with 14 bases in the middle. Germline V CDR1 and CDR2: SGHVS, FQNEAQ. This CDR3 has 13 amino acids. CDR3 nucleotide sequence: TGTGCCAGCAGCCCCTCCAGGGCGATTGAAGCTTTCTTT. Translation: CASSPSRAIEAFF.

The genes are TRBV11-3 and TRBJ1-1, with D maybe TRBD1 (5 bases). The V gene's germline CDR1 is SGHNT and CDR2 YENEEA. V lost 5 bases to trimming and J lost 2 bases, with 9 bases between them. The CDR3 contains 13 residues. CDR3 DNA: TGTGCCAGCAGCCGGGACTCCAACACTGAAGCTTTCTTT. It encodes CASSRDSNTEAFF. Supplemented by reference TRBV11-3 and TRBJ1-1, the full variable domain reads EAGVVQSPRYKIIEKKQPVAFWCNPISGHNTLYWYLQNLGQGPELLIRYENEEAVDDSQLPKDRFSAERLKGVDSTLKIQPAELGDSAVYLCASSRDSNTEAFFGQGTRLTVV.

The chain combines TRBV5-4 with TRBJ2-3; D may be TRBD1 (5 bases). Germline loops: CDR1 SGHNT, CDR2 YYREEE (reference sequence). The CDR3 is 17 residues long. Between the trimmed V and J ends, which lost 0 bases and 1 base, there was a span of 15 bases. Here the CDR3 reads CASSLDRAGFGTDTQYF. The CDR3 DNA follows: TGTGCCAGCAGCTTGGATCGGGCAGGGTTTGGCACAGATACGCAGTATTTT.